Listed below are T cell receptor beta chains from one sample, sequenced in a study of beta chain features in type 1 diabetes. TCRdb's copy holds only in-frame clones and misses some; the assay was immunoSEQ multiplex PCR. Of 150,000 to 200,000 clones detected, 10% to 15% appear once; the ten largest clones hold 0.62%. Sequencing was done on a sample of central memory CD4+ T cells from blood. These receptors were collected from a woman in her late teens or twenties in good health. The conserved cysteine and the conserved F or W are not part of the CDR3 here. A D gene is named only where the DNA matches it firmly.

V gene,D gene,CDR3 protein
TRBV11-2,NA,ASSFGDSTEAF
TRBV14,NA,ASTSNRVYGEQY
TRBV7-9,TRBD1,ASSLVVQGGTEAF
TRBV5-1,TRBD1,ASSPRTGTNEKLF
TRBV5-8,NA,ASSPPGSLNTEAF
TRBV30,TRBD1,AWSTGTAEKLF
TRBV6-6,NA,ASSVEDTQY
TRBV11-1,NA,ASSLPGLEAF
TRBV28,TRBD2,ASSRTSGKFEQY
TRBV28,NA,ASSLGGLLRNEQF
TRBV18,TRBD2,ASSPPIISGRQKAQF
TRBV4-1,TRBD1,ASSQGSQGTYEQY
TRBV29-1,NA,SVGKRAIYEQY
TRBV11-2,TRBD2,ASSFGLAGALYEQY
TRBV27,NA,ASSLRRGTEAF
TRBV6-5,TRBD1,ASSSQTGRNGYT
TRBV4-3,TRBD2,ASSQMRSTSERF
TRBV10-3,TRBD1,AISDLDRGTYEQY
TRBV11-2,NA,ASTLIANEQF
TRBV11-1,TRBD1,ASSSQGYDGYT
TRBV29-1,TRBD2,SVLAGAGTDTQY
TRBV7-9,NA,ASSSHGIPREAF
TRBV23-1,NA,ASSQTHPVWTDTQY
TRBV11-1,NA,ASSPRPRLAIGEQY
TRBV16,TRBD2,ASSQFLGGSSYEQY
TRBV7-2,NA,ASSLLHNEQF
TRBV29-1,NA,SVEERKRGELF
TRBV30,TRBD2,AGARTSLNEQF